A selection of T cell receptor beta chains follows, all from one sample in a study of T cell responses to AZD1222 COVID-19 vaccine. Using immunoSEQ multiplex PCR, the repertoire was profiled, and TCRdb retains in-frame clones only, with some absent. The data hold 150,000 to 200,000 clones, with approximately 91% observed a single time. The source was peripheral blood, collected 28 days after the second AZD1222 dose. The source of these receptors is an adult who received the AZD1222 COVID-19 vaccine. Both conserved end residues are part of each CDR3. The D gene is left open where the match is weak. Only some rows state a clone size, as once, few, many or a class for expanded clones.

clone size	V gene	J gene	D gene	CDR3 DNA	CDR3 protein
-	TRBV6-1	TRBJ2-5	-	TGTGCCAGCAGTGATGGTGGGCTAGGGTCCCAAGAGACCCAGTACTTC	CASSDGGLGSQETQYF
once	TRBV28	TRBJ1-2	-	TGTGCCAGCAGTTTCGGGGGAACTAACTATGGCTACACCTTC	CASSFGGTNYGYTF
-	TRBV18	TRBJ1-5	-	TGTGCCAGCTCACCTGTGGGGCAGGGAGGCCAGCCCCAGCATTTT	CASSPVGQGGQPQHF
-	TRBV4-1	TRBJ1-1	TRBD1	TGCGCCAGCAGCCAAGAAACAAGGGACAGGGGAACTGAAGCTTTCTTT	CASSQETRDRGTEAFF
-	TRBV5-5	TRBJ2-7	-	TGTGCCAGCAGCTTGGCGGCGGGAAGCTCCTACGAGCAGTACTTC	CASSLAAGSSYEQYF
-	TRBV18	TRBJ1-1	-	TGTGCCAGCTCACCACGGACGGTTATGAACACTGAAGCTTTCTTT	CASSPRTVMNTEAFF
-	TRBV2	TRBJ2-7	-	TGTGCCAGCAGAGACTGGGTGTCAGCCTACGAGCAGTACTTC	CASRDWVSAYEQYF
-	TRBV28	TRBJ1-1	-	TGTGCCAGCAGTGAACAGGGTAGGAACACTGAAGCTTTCTTT	CASSEQGRNTEAFF
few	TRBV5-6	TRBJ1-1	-	TGTGCCAGCAGCACGACAGCGTTCGGCACTGAAGCTTTCTTT	CASSTTAFGTEAFF
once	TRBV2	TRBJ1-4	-	TGTGCCAGCAGTCCCCGGTCGACTAATGAAAAACTGTTTTTT	CASSPRSTNEKLFF
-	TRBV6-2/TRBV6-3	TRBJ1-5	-	TGTGCCAGCAGTTACCTGACAGGTCCCAATCAGCCCCAGCATTTT	CASSYLTGPNQPQHF
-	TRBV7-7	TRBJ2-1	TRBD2	TGTGCCAGCAGCTTGGGGGCTAGCGGGGGTTCAGCCTACAATGAGCAGTTCTTC	CASSLGASGGSAYNEQFF
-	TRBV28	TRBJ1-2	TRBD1	TGTGCCAGCAGTAGCCAGGGGGCGGGTGGCTACACCTTC	CASSSQGAGGYTF
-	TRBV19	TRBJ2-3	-	TGTGCCAGTAGTCGCCGGGAGAGTCAGGCAGATACGCAGTATTTT	CASSRRESQADTQYF
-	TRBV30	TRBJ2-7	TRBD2	TGTGCCTGGAGTGTCGGGACTAGCGGCTCCTACGAGCAGTACTTC	CAWSVGTSGSYEQYF
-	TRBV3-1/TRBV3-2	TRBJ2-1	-	TGTGCCAGCAGCCAAGAGATCGGGGGAAACAATGAGCAGTTCTTC	CASSQEIGGNNEQFF
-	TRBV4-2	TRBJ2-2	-	TGTGCCAGCAGCCAAGACCCAGTGATGCCCATGAACACCGGGGAGCTGTTTTTT	CASSQDPVMPMNTGELFF
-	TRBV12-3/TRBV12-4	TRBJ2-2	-	TGTGCCAGCAGTTCCAGGGAAACCGGGGAGCTGTTTTTT	CASSSRETGELFF
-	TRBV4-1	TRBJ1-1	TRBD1	TGCGCCAGCAGCCAAGTGGGGACAGGGTCCACCCACGGGAACACTGAAGCTTTCTTT	CASSQVGTGSTHGNTEAFF
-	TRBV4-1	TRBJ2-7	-	TGCGCCAGCAGCCAAGGCCAGGGAACCCGATCCTACGAGCAGTACTTC	CASSQGQGTRSYEQYF
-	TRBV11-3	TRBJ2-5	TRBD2	TGTGCCAGCAGCTTAGGAGGCGGGGGGCACCAAGAGACCCAGTACTTC	CASSLGGGGHQETQYF
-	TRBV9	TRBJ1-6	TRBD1	TGTGCCAGCAGCCCTCTCGGGACAGGGAATTCACCCCTCCACTTT	CASSPLGTGNSPLHF
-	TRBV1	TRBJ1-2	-	TGCACCAGCAGCCAAGACAGATCCTGCGCTGGCTACACCTTC	CTSSQDRSCAGYTF
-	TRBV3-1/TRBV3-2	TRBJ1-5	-	TGTGCCAGCAGCCAAGGGGGGGCAGGTCAGCCCCAGCATTTT	CASSQGGAGQPQHF
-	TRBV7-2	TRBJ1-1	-	TGTGCCAGCAGTTCACTCAGCCGACTCATGAACACTGAAGCTTTCTTT	CASSSLSRLMNTEAFF
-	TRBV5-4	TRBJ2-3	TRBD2	TGTGCCAGCAGCTTGGGGCTAGCGGGAAGCACAGATACGCAGTATTTT	CASSLGLAGSTDTQYF
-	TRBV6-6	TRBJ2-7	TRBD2	TGTGCCAGCAGTTACAGCGGGGGAAGCTCCTACGAGCAGTACTTC	CASSYSGGSSYEQYF
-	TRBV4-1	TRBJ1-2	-	TGCGCCAGCAGCAGGTCAGGAGAGGGGACTAACTATGGCTACACCTTC	CASSRSGEGTNYGYTF
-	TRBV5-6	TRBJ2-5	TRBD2	TGTGCCAGCAGCCTAAAGGGACTAGGCCAAGAGACCCAGTACTTC	CASSLKGLGQETQYF
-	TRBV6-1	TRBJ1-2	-	TGTGCCAGCAGTGAGGGGGCCTATGGGGAGAACTATGGCTACACCTTC	CASSEGAYGENYGYTF
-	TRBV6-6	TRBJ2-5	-	TGTGCCAGTAGAAAGCCTACAGACAGACACCAAGAGACCCAGTACTTC	CASRKPTDRHQETQYF
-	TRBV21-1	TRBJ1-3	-	TGTGCCAGCAGCATAGGGGACACCATATATTTT	CASSIGDTIYF
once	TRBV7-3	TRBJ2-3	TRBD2	TGTGCCAGCAGCCATGGACTAGCGGGGAGCACAGATACGCAGTATTTT	CASSHGLAGSTDTQYF
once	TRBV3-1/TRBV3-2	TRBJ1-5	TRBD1	TGTGCCAGCAGCCAAGATACAGGGGATCAGCCCCAGCATTTT	CASSQDTGDQPQHF
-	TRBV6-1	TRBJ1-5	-	TGTGCCAGCAGTGAAGCACCCAGTTCTCATCAGCCCCAGCATTTT	CASSEAPSSHQPQHF
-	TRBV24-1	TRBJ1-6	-	TGTGCCACCAGTGATTCCCCCTGGGGGGTCCCACCCCTCCACTTT	CATSDSPWGVPPLHF
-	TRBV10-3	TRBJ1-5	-	TGTGCCATCAGTGAGGGTCAGGGCAATCAGCCCCAGCATTTT	CAISEGQGNQPQHF
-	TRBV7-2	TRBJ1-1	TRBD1	TGTGCCAGCAGCACCCGATACGACAGGGGGAAGAACACTGAAGCTTTCTTT	CASSTRYDRGKNTEAFF
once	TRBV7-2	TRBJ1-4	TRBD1	TGTGCCAGCAGCGGGGTAGACAGGGGATTCAGTGAAAAACTGTTTTTT	CASSGVDRGFSEKLFF
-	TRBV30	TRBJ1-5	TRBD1	TGTGCCTGGAGTGCGGGACAGGGAAATCAGCCCCAGCATTTT	CAWSAGQGNQPQHF
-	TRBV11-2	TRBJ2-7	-	TGTGCCAGCAGCTCATCAGGGGTTGCCTCCTACGAGCAGTACTTC	CASSSSGVASYEQYF
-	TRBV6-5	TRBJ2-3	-	TGTGCCAGCAGCCGATACACAGATACGCAGTATTTT	CASSRYTDTQYF
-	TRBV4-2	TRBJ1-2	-	TGTGCCAGCAGCCAAGATCGCATTTTCCGTCAAGAAGGCTATGGCTACACCTTC	CASSQDRIFRQEGYGYTF
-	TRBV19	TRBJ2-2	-	TGTGCCAGTAGTATCGGGTGGGACACCGGGGAGCTGTTTTTT	CASSIGWDTGELFF
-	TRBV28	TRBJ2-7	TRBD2	TGTGCCAGCAGTCCCTTCCTAGCGGGCACATACGAGCAGTACTTC	CASSPFLAGTYEQYF